This TCR beta chain is drawn from a study of cytomegalovirus exposure and HLA in healthy donors. Study as a whole: According to later analysis, the same platform produced the roughly 120 validation and about 700 first-cohort repertoires.

Points on this clone: Its matching antigen is unknown.

General observations from the study: Cytomegalovirus association was listed for around 170 TCR beta chains. The classifier reportedly diagnosed cytomegalovirus status with high specificity and sensitivity. There were some public TCRs occurring in many donors, but most TCR sequences were rare.

Here immunoSEQ multiplex PCR was the method, and the copy in TCRdb shows in-frame clones only, minus some. The profile covers approximately 120,000 clones, with about 94% appearing a single time and less than 1.5% taken by the ten largest. The germline gives CDR1 SGHVS, CDR2 FQNEAQ. This CDR3 has 17 amino acids. With V trimmed by 4 bases and J by 1 base, 8 bases remained unmatched. Sequenced input: PBMCs. This chain links TRBV7-8 with TRBJ2-3; 10 positions match TRBD2. The receptor was derived from a woman younger than 30 in good health and CMV-seronegative. The DNA for the CDR3 is TGTGCCAGCAGCTCTAGGGATAGCGGGGGGCGCACAGATACGCAGTATTTT. Protein sequence: CASSSRDSGGRTDTQYF.